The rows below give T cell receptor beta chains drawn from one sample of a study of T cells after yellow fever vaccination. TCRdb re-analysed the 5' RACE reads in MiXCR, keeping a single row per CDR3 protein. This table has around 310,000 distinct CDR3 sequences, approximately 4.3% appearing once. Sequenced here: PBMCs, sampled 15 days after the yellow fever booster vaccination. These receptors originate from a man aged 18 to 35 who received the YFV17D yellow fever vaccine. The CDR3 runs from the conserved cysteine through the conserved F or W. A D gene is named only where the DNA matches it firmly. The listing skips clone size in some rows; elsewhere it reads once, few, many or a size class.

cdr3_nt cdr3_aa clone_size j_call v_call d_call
TGTGCCAGCTCACTTGACAGTGGAGGCGGAAACACCATATATTTT CASSLDSGGGNTIYF few TRBJ1-3 TRBV18 .
TGTGCCAGTATCAAGGGGGAGGCCACTGAAGCTTTCTTT CASIKGEATEAFF many TRBJ1-1 TRBV7-9 .
TGCAGTGCTAGGAATCCGGGACAGGGACGTTCAACCTTC CSARNPGQGRSTF few TRBJ1-2 TRBV20-1 TRBD1
TGTGCCAGCAGTTTCAAAGGAACTCTGGGGAGCTACACCTTC CASSFKGTLGSYTF few TRBJ1-2 TRBV5-4 .
TGTGCCACCTCACAGGGGAATCAGCCCCAGCATTTT CATSQGNQPQHF few TRBJ1-5 TRBV12-3/TRBV12-4 TRBD1
TGCGCCAGCAGCGCCTGGGATAGCACAGATACGCAGTATTTT CASSAWDSTDTQYF many TRBJ2-3 TRBV5-1 .
TGTGCCAGCACTCGATTCCGGGACAGGGAAGAGACCCAGTACTTC CASTRFRDREETQYF . TRBJ2-5 TRBV7-9 TRBD1
TGTGCCAGCAGCGCCGGGACAGGGAGGGGAGACTATGGCTACACCTTC CASSAGTGRGDYGYTF . TRBJ1-2 TRBV9 TRBD1
TGTGCCAGCAGCTCGACTAGCGGGGGTGTATATACGCAGTATTTT CASSSTSGGVYTQYF few TRBJ2-3 TRBV7-2 TRBD2
TGCGCCAGCAGCTTGGCGGGACAGGCCGCTGAAGCTTTCTTT CASSLAGQAAEAFF many TRBJ1-1 TRBV5-1 TRBD1
TGTGCCAGCAACGAACCGGCCCAATACAATGAGCAGTTCTTC CASNEPAQYNEQFF few TRBJ2-1 TRBV28 .
TGTGCCAGCAGCCTACCCCCGACAGCGAACACTGAAGCTTTCTTT CASSLPPTANTEAFF medium-sized TRBJ1-1 TRBV7-6 .
TGCAGTGCTTCTAGCGGGGCCCCCTACAATGAGCAGTTCTTC CSASSGAPYNEQFF many TRBJ2-1 TRBV20-1 TRBD2
TGTGCCACCAGCAGAGGCGACAGGGAGAGCAATCAGCCCCAGCATTTT CATSRGDRESNQPQHF few TRBJ1-5 TRBV15 TRBD1
TGTGCCAGCAGTGACCGGGGACAGGGACAGCCCCAGCATTTT CASSDRGQGQPQHF few TRBJ1-5 TRBV25-1 TRBD1
TGTGCCAGCTCACCACGACCGACTGAAGCTTTCTTT CASSPRPTEAFF . TRBJ1-1 TRBV18 .
TGCAGCGCGGTACAGGGGACCGGGGAGCTGTTTTTT CSAVQGTGELFF few TRBJ2-2 TRBV29-1 TRBD1
TGTGCCAGCAGTTTTGGGTCGGGTGACAGGGATGAGACCCAGTACTTC CASSFGSGDRDETQYF . TRBJ2-5 TRBV12-3/TRBV12-4 TRBD1
TGTGCCAGCAGCTACAGCCCGGACAGAGACACAGATACGCAGTATTTT CASSYSPDRDTDTQYF many TRBJ2-3 TRBV7-3 .
TGTGCCATCAGTAGGGACCCTTCGGGTGAGCAGTTCTTC CAISRDPSGEQFF . TRBJ2-1 TRBV10-3 .
TGTGCCAGCTCACTCAGTCTTGCAACTAATGAAAAACTGTTTTTT CASSLSLATNEKLFF few TRBJ1-4 TRBV18 .
TGTGCCAGCAGTCGAACCGGGACAGGGGGCAATCAGCCCCAGCATTTT CASSRTGTGGNQPQHF many TRBJ1-5 TRBV6-5 TRBD1
TGCGCCAGCAGCTTGGAGGGCAGGGAATCCGGCTACACCTTC CASSLEGRESGYTF many TRBJ1-2 TRBV5-1 .
TGTGCCAGCAGTGATTTGGGACTAGCGGCTAGAGCCAAAAACATTCAGTACTTC CASSDLGLAARAKNIQYF many TRBJ2-4 TRBV2 TRBD2
TGTGCCAGCAGCTTAGTTGCAGGGCTTAATCAGCCCCAGCATTTT CASSLVAGLNQPQHF . TRBJ1-5 TRBV7-2 .
TGTGCCAGCACCGCGTTTACAGGGTACTATGGCTACACCTTC CASTAFTGYYGYTF few TRBJ1-2 TRBV6-5 .
TGCAGTGCCCAGGCCCTGGGACAGCCGAGGAGGGAGACCCAGTACTTC CSAQALGQPRRETQYF few TRBJ2-5 TRBV20-1 TRBD1
TGTGCCAGCAGTTTAGGCATCCGAACCTACGAGCAGTACTTC CASSLGIRTYEQYF few TRBJ2-7 TRBV27 .
TGTGCCACCAGCAGAGATCGGGGCCCCTACGAGCAGTACTTC CATSRDRGPYEQYF . TRBJ2-7 TRBV15 .
TGTGCCAGCAGTTACTCCGCCGGGTTCGAGCAGTACTTC CASSYSAGFEQYF few TRBJ2-7 TRBV6-5 .
TGTGCCAGCAGCGTAGAGAACGGGGAGGGCAATCAGCCCCAGCATTTT CASSVENGEGNQPQHF many TRBJ1-5 TRBV9 .
TGCGCCAGCAGCCACGTTGCGGGGGCCGAAAACACCATATATTTT CASSHVAGAENTIYF many TRBJ1-3 TRBV4-3 .
TGCAGTGCTCGAACAGGGGCCACCATATATTTT CSARTGATIYF . TRBJ1-3 TRBV20-1 TRBD1
TGCAGCGTTGATGCGATGAACACTGAAGCTTTCTTT CSVDAMNTEAFF many TRBJ1-1 TRBV29-1 .
TGTGCCATTCGGACTTACAGCAATGAGCAGTTCTTC CAIRTYSNEQFF . TRBJ2-1 TRBV27 .
TGCAGTGCTAGAGTATCTAGCGGGGGCCGTCATGTCTCCCAAGAGACCCAGTACTTC CSARVSSGGRHVSQETQYF . TRBJ2-5 TRBV20-1 TRBD2
TGCAGTGCTAGGGGTGCTGGGGGGATTTTAGAGACCCAGTACTTC CSARGAGGILETQYF . TRBJ2-5 TRBV20-1 .
TGTGCCAGCAGGGGACAGGGCAATCAGCCCCAGCATTTT CASRGQGNQPQHF many TRBJ1-5 TRBV7-9 TRBD1
TGTGCCAGCAGCTTAATCGGGCAGGTAGCCAAAAACATTCAGTACTTC CASSLIGQVAKNIQYF many TRBJ2-4 TRBV7-2 .
TGTGCCAGCAGCACGTCCCGGACTAGCGGGGGCACAGATACGCAGTATTTT CASSTSRTSGGTDTQYF many TRBJ2-3 TRBV9 TRBD2
TGCGCCAGCGGGGAACTAGCGACCCGCTCTGGGGCCAACGTCCTGACTTTC CASGELATRSGANVLTF . TRBJ2-6 TRBV5-1 TRBD2
TGTGCCAGCAGCCCCCGAGGACGGGGGAATGGCTACACCTTC CASSPRGRGNGYTF many TRBJ1-2 TRBV7-9 .
TGTGCCAGCAGCATTTGGACTAGCGGACCCCGGGCCCAGTACTTC CASSIWTSGPRAQYF few TRBJ2-5 TRBV7-2 TRBD2
TGCGCCAGCAGCTTTCAACATGACACCGGGGAGCTGTTTTTT CASSFQHDTGELFF many TRBJ2-2 TRBV5-1 .
TGTGCCAGCAGCCAAGAGACTGGGGGCGTGGATCAGCCCCAGCATTTT CASSQETGGVDQPQHF many TRBJ1-5 TRBV4-2 .
TGTGCCAGCAGGGAAAGAAACCAAGAGACCCAGTACTTC CASRERNQETQYF many TRBJ2-5 TRBV5-6 .
TGTGCCAGCAGCCAAGGTGGTGGGGATCGCTACGAGCAGTACTTC CASSQGGGDRYEQYF . TRBJ2-7 TRBV3-1 .
TGCAGTGCTAGAGACTGGAGCGGGACAGTCTATGGCTACACCTTC CSARDWSGTVYGYTF many TRBJ1-2 TRBV20-1 TRBD1